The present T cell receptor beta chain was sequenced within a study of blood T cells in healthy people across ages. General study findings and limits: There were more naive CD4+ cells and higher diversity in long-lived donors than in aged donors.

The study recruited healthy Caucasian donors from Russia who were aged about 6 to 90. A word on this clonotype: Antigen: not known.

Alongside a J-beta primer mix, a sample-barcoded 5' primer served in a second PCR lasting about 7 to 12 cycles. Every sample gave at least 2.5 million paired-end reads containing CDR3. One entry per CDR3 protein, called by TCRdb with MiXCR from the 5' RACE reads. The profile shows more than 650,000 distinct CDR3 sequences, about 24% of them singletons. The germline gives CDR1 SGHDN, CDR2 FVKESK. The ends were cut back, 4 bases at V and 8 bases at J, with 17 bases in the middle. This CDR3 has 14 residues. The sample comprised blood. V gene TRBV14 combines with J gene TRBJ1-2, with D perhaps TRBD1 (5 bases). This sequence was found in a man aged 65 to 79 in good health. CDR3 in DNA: TGTGCCAGCAGCCTCAACCGGGGGATGGGAGGCTACACCTTC. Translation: CASSLNRGMGGYTF.